What follows are 6 T cell receptor beta chains derived from one specimen sequenced in a study of identical twins. Each CDR3 protein is one row after TCRdb ran MiXCR on the 5' RACE reads. The sample lists more than 250,000 distinct CDR3 sequences, about 8.1% occurring once. The sample was also linked to a second study, of yellow fever vaccine responses in identical twins.

Sequencing was carried out using memory (CD45RO+) T cells sorted from blood. Receptors originate from a woman aged 18-29 years in good health.

This clonotype was counted between two and nine times. The chain links TRBV27 to TRBJ2-4; TRBD1 aligns across 8 bases. CDR3 length: 13 residues. The V gene's germline CDR1 is MNHEY and CDR2 SMNVEV (reference sequence). Trimming took 3 bases from V and 6 from J; bases not matched to a gene: 1. CDR3 bases: TGTGCCAGCAGTTTCGGACAGGGAAACATTCAGTACTTC. It yields the protein CASSFGQGNIQYF.

This clonotype was seen ten or more times. This rearrangement joins TRBV20-1 to TRBJ2-5, with TRBD2 identical over 12 bases. J gave up 5 bases and V 1 base, and 11 bases lay outside the gene matches. Germline CDR1 reads DFQATT; CDR2 reads SNEGSKA (reference sequence). This CDR3 contains 17 residues. The CDR3: CSARGTVWTSGMETQYF. The CDR3, as DNA: TGCAGTGCTAGAGGAACCGTTTGGACTAGCGGGATGGAGACCCAGTACTTC.

Only a few counts were recorded for this clonotype. The gene calls are TRBV7-6 and TRBJ2-5; unclear D gene. The CDR3 loop spans 12 amino acids. Germline loops: CDR1 SGHVS, CDR2 FNYEAQ. V was shortened by 5 bases and J by 5 bases, with 9 bases between the two germline ends. For the CDR3, the DNA is TGTGCCAGCAGCACACAGCTGGAGACCCAGTACTTC. It yields the protein CASSTQLETQYF.

This clonotype was detected many times. V gene TRBV28 combines with J gene TRBJ2-3; 10 positions agree with TRBD2. Germline V gives CDR1 MDHEN, CDR2 SYDVKM. With V trimmed by 5 bases and J by 1 base, 6 bases remained unmatched. The CDR3 extends over 16 amino acids. The CDR3 spells CASSRSGRAGTDTQYF. The CDR3 DNA follows: TGTGCCAGCAGTCGGAGCGGGAGGGCCGGCACAGATACGCAGTATTTT.

The chain recombines TRBV7-3 with TRBJ2-1; 10 bases map to TRBD2. The length of the CDR3 is 16 residues. V shed 1 base, J shed 4 bases, and the junction held 4 bases outside the gene matches. The germline V gene has CDR1 SGHTA and CDR2 FQGTGA. The CDR3 DNA reads as TGTGCCAGCAGCTTAAATCCTAGCGGGGGATACAATGAGCAGTTCTTC. It specifies CASSLNPSGGYNEQFF. The whole variable domain, filled in from reference TRBV7-3 and TRBJ2-1, reads GAGVSQTPSNKVTEKGKYVELRCDPISGHTALYWYRQSLGQGPEFLIYFQGTGAADDSGLPNDRFFAVRPEGSVSTLKIQRTERGDSAVYLCASSLNPSGGYNEQFFGPGTRLTVL.

This clonotype has more than one count but fewer than ten. V is TRBV3-1 and J is TRBJ1-1, with a possible D match to TRBD1 (5 bases). Trimming left V 6 bases short and J 7 bases short, with 12 bases between. This CDR3 is built from 12 residues. The germline V gene has CDR1 LGHDT and CDR2 YNNKEL (reference sequence). This chain's CDR3 is CASSQGGVEAFF. CDR3 DNA: TGTGCCAGCAGTCAGGGAGGAGTTGAAGCTTTCTTT.